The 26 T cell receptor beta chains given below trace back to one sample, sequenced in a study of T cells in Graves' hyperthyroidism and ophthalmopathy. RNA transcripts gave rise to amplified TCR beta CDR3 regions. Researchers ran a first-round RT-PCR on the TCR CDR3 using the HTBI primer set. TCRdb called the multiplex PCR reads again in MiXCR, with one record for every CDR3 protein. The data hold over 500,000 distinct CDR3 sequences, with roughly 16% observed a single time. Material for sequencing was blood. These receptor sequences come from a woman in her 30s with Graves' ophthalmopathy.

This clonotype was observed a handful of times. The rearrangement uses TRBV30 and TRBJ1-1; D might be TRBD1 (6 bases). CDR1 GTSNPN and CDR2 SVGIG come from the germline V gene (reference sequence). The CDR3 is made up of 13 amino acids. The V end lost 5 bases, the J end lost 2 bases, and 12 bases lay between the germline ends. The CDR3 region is CAWAQGLNTEAFF. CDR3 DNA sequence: TGTGCCTGGGCGCAGGGGTTAAACACTGAAGCTTTCTTT.

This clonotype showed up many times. The CDR3 is CASSLARRADTQYF. DNA for the CDR3: TGTGCCAGCAGCTTAGCAAGGAGGGCAGATACGCAGTATTTT. This sequence joins TRBV7-2 and TRBJ2-3; D might be TRBD2 (6 bases). CDR1 is SGHTA, CDR2 FQGNSA, per germline. The CDR3 spans 14 residues. V lost 0 bases, J lost 4 bases, and 8 bases lay in between.

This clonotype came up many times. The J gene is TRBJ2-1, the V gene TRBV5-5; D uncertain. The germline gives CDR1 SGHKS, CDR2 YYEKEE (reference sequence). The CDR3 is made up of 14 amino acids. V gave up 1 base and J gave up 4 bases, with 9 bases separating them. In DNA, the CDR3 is TGTGCCAGCAGCTTGAGCGCGGAGTACAATGAGCAGTTCTTC. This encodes CASSLSAEYNEQFF.

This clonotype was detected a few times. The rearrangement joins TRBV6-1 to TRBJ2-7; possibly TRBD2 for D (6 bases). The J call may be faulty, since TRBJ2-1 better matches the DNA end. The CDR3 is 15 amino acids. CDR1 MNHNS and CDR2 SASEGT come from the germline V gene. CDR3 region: CASSTTRGKLNEQFF. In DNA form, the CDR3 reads TGTGCCAGCAGTACGACTAGGGGCAAGTTGAATGAGCAGTTCTTC.

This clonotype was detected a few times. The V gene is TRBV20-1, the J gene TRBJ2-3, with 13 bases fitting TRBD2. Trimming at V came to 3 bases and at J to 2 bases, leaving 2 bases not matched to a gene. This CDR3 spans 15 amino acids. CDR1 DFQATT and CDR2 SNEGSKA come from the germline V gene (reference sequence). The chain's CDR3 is CSARGLAGNTDTQYF. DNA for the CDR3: TGCAGTGCTAGGGGACTAGCGGGAAACACAGATACGCAGTATTTT.

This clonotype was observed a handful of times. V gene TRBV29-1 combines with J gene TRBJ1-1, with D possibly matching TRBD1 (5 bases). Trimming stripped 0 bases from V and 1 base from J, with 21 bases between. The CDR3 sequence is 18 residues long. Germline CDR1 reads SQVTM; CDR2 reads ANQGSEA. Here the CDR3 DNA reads TGCAGCGTTGAAGATTTTGGGCGTAAGGGGTGGCCGAACACTGAAGCTTTCTTT. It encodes CSVEDFGRKGWPNTEAFF.

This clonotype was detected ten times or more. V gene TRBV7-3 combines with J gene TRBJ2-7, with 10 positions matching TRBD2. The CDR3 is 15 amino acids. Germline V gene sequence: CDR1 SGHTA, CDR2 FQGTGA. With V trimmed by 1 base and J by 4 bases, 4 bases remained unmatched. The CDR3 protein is CASSLKAGGPYEQYF. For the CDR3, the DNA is TGTGCCAGCAGCTTAAAAGCGGGAGGGCCTTACGAGCAGTACTTC. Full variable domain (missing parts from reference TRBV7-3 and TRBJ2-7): GAGVSQTPSNKVTEKGKYVELRCDPISGHTALYWYRQSLGQGPEFLIYFQGTGAADDSGLPNDRFFAVRPEGSVSTLKIQRTERGDSAVYLCASSLKAGGPYEQYFGPGTRLTVT.

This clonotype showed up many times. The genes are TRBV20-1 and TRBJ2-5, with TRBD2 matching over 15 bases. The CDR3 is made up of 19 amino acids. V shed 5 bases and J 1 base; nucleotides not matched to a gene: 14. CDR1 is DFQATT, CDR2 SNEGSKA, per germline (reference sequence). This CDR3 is CSAEVPGLAGGGSQETQYF. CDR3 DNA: TGCAGTGCTGAAGTACCGGGACTAGCGGGAGGTGGCTCCCAAGAGACCCAGTACTTC.

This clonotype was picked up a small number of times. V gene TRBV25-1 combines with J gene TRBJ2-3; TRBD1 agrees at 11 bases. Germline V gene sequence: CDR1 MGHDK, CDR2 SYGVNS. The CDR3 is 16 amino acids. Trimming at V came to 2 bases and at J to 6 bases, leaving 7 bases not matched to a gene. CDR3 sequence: CASSEEDRGRVDTQYF. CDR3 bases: TGTGCCAGCAGTGAAGAGGACAGGGGGCGAGTGGATACGCAGTATTTT.

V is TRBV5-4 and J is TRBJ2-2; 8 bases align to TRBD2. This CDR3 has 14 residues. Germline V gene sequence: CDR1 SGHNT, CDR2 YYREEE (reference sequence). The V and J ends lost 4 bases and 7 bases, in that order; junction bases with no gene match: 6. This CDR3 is CASSPGGQNGELFF. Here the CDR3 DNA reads TGTGCCAGCAGCCCGGGAGGGCAAAACGGGGAGCTGTTTTTT.

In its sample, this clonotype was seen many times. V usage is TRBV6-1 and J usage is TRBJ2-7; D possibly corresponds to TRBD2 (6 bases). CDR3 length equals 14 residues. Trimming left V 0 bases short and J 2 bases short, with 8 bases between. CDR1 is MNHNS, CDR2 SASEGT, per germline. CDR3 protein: CASSEARGTYEQYF. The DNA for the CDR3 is TGTGCCAGCAGTGAAGCTCGGGGGACCTACGAGCAGTACTTC.

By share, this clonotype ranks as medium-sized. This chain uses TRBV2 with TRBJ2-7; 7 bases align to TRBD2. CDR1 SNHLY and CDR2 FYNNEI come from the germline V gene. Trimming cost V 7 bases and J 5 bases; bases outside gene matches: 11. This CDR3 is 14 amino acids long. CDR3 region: CASTGGRVRDEQYF. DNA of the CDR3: TGTGCCAGCACGGGGGGACGGGTCCGGGACGAGCAGTACTTC.

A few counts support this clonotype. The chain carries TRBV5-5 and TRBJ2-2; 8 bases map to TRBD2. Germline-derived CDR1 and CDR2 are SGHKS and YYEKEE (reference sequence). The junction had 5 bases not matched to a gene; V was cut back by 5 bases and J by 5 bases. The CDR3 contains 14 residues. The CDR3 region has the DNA TGTGCCAGCAGTCAAAGCGGGAGAACCGGGGAGCTGTTTTTT. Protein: CASSQSGRTGELFF.

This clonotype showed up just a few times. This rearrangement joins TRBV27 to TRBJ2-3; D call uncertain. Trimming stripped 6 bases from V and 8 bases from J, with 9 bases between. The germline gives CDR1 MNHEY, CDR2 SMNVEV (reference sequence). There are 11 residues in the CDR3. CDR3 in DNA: TGTGCCAGCAGGGGAAAGGCTACGCAGTATTTT. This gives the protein CASRGKATQYF.

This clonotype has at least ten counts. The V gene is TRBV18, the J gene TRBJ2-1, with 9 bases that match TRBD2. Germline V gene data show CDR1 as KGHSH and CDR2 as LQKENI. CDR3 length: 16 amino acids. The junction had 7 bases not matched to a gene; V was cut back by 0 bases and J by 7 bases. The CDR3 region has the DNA TGTGCCAGCTCACCACCGACGGGCGGGAGGGCGAATGAGCAGTTCTTC. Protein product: CASSPPTGGRANEQFF. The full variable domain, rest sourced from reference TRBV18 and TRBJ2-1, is NAGVMQNPRHLVRRRGQEARLRCSPMKGHSHVYWYRQLPEEGLKFMVYLQKENIIDESGMPKERFSAEFPKEGPSILRIQQVVRGDSAAYFCASSPPTGGRANEQFFGPGTRLTVL.

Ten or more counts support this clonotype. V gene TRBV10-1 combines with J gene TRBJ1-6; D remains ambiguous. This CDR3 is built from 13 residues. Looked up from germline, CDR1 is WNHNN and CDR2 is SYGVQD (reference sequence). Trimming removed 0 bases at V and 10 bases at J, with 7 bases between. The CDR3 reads CASSESPGSPLHF. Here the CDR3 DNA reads TGCGCCAGCAGTGAGTCCCCCGGATCACCCCTCCACTTT.

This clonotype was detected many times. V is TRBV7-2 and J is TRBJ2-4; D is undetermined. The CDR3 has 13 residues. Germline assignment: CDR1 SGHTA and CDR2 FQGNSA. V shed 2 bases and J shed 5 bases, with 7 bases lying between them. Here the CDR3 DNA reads TGTGCCAGCAGCTTATTTCGGCAAAACATTCAGTACTTC. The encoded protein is CASSLFRQNIQYF.

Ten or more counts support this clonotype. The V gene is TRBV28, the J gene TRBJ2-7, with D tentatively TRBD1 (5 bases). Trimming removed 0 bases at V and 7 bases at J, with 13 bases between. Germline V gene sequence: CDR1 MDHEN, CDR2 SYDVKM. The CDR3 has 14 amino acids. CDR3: CASSLWGPGGEQYF. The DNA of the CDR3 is TGTGCCAGCAGTTTATGGGGGCCGGGTGGGGAGCAGTACTTC.

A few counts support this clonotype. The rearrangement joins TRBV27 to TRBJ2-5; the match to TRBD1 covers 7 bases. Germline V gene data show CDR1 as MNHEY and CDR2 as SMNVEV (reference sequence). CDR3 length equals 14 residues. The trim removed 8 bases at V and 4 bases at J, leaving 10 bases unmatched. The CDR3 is CASGNEGARETQYF. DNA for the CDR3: TGTGCCAGCGGGAATGAGGGGGCGAGAGAGACCCAGTACTTC.

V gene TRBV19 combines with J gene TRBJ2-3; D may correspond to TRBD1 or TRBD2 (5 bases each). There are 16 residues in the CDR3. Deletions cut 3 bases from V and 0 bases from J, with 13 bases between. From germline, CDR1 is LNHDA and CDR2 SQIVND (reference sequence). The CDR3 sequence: CASSIGTASSTDTQYF. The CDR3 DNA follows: TGTGCCAGTAGTATTGGGACGGCCAGTAGCACAGATACGCAGTATTTT.

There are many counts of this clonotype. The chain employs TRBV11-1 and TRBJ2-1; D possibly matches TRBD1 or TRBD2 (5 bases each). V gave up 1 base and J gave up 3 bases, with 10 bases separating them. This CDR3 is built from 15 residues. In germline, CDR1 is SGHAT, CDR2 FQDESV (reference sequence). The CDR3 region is CASSLGDGIYNEQFF. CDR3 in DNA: TGTGCCAGCAGCTTAGGGGACGGCATCTACAATGAGCAGTTCTTC.

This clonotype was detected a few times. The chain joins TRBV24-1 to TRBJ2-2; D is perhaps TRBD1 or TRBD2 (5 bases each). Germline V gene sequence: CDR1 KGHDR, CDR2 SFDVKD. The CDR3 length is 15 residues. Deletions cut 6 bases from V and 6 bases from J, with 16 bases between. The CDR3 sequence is CATSFGWGRAGELFF. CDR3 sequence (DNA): TGTGCCACCAGTTTCGGATGGGGGAGAGCCGGGGAGCTGTTTTTT.

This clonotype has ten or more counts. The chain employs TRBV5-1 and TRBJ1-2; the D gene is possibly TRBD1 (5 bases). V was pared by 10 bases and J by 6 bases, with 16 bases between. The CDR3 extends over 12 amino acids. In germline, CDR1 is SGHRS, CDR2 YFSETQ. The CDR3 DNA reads TGCGCCTCCGGGACGGGGTCGGATGGCTACACCTTC. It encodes CASGTGSDGYTF.

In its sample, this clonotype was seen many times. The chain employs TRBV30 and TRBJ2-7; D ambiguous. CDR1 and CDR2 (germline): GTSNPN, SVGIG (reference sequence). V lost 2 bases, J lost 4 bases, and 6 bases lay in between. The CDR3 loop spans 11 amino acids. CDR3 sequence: CAWSTRYEQYF. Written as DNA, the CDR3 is TGTGCCTGGAGTACCCGATACGAGCAGTACTTC.

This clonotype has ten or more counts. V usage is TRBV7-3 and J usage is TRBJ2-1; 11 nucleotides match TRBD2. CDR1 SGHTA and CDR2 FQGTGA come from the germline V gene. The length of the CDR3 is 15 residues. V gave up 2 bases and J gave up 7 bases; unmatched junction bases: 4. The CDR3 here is CASSLLAGGPNEQFF. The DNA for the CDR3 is TGTGCCAGCAGCTTATTAGCGGGAGGGCCAAATGAGCAGTTCTTC.

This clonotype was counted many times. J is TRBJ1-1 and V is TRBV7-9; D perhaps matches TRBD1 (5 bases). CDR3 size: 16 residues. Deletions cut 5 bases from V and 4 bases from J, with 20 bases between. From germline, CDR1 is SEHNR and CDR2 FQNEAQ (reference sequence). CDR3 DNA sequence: TGTGCCAGCAGCACCCTAGAAGCCAGGGTAGGCACTGAAGCTTTCTTT. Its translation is CASSTLEARVGTEAFF.